The rows below give T cell receptor beta chains drawn from one sample of a study of blood T cell repertoires in COVID-19. Sequenced by immunoSEQ multiplex PCR; TCRdb stores in-frame clones only, minus some. The table shows about 350,000 clones, with approximately 84% occurring only once. Sequenced input: PBMCs or T cells enriched from blood (not recorded which). The receptors come from a woman aged 25 to 39 who had recovered from COVID-19. Each CDR3 is given with its conserved first and last residue. The order of the fields is J gene, V gene, D gene, clone size, CDR3 DNA, CDR3 protein. The D gene is left open where the match is weak. Not all rows give a size; the values are once, few, many and, for expanded clones, a class.

J gene: TRBJ2-7; V gene: TRBV21-1; D gene: .; clone size: .; CDR3 DNA: TGTGCCGGAACGACAGGGAGCTCCTACGAGCAGTACTTC; CDR3 protein: CAGTTGSSYEQYF
J gene: TRBJ2-7; V gene: TRBV28; D gene: TRBD1; clone size: .; CDR3 DNA: TGTGCCAGCAGTCACTTGACAGGGGCGAGCTACGAGCAGTACTTC; CDR3 protein: CASSHLTGASYEQYF
J gene: TRBJ2-7; V gene: TRBV7-9; D gene: .; clone size: .; CDR3 DNA: TGTGCCAGCAGCTTCTCGGGAGTGGTGGCCTACGAGCAGTACTTC; CDR3 protein: CASSFSGVVAYEQYF
J gene: TRBJ1-3; V gene: TRBV7-2; D gene: .; clone size: .; CDR3 DNA: TGTGCCAGCAGCGTCACGGTTGGAAACACCATATATTTT; CDR3 protein: CASSVTVGNTIYF
J gene: TRBJ1-3; V gene: TRBV7-8; D gene: .; clone size: .; CDR3 DNA: TGTGCCAGCAGCCAAGGTTGGAGAGACTCTGGAAACACCATATATTTT; CDR3 protein: CASSQGWRDSGNTIYF
J gene: TRBJ2-7; V gene: TRBV27; D gene: TRBD2; clone size: .; CDR3 DNA: TGTGCCAGCAGTCCCGTTAGCGGGAGGGGCAACTCCTACGAGCAGTACTTC; CDR3 protein: CASSPVSGRGNSYEQYF
J gene: TRBJ2-7; V gene: TRBV3-1/TRBV3-2; D gene: TRBD2; clone size: .; CDR3 DNA: TGTGCCAGCAGCCAACGGGGGGGCGAGCAGTACTTC; CDR3 protein: CASSQRGGEQYF
J gene: TRBJ2-3; V gene: TRBV7-9; D gene: TRBD2; clone size: .; CDR3 DNA: TGTGCCAGCACCCCGGGGGGGTCTTTTACGCAGTATTTT; CDR3 protein: CASTPGGSFTQYF
J gene: TRBJ1-1; V gene: TRBV7-2; D gene: .; clone size: few; CDR3 DNA: TGTGCCAGCACCCCCCGCCTAGGGAACACTGAAGCTTTCTTT; CDR3 protein: CASTPRLGNTEAFF
J gene: TRBJ2-1; V gene: TRBV7-2; D gene: .; clone size: .; CDR3 DNA: TGTGCCAGCAGCTCCCAGGCAGCAGGGCAACAGTTCTTC; CDR3 protein: CASSSQAAGQQFF
J gene: TRBJ1-1; V gene: TRBV30; D gene: .; clone size: once; CDR3 DNA: TGTGCCTGGAGTTTCGGAGGGGCTGGAAGGAACACTGAAGCTTTCTTT; CDR3 protein: CAWSFGGAGRNTEAFF
J gene: TRBJ1-1; V gene: TRBV7-9; D gene: .; clone size: .; CDR3 DNA: TGTGCCAGCAGCTTAGGAATAGTGAACCTTGAAGCTTTCTTT; CDR3 protein: CASSLGIVNLEAFF
J gene: TRBJ2-1; V gene: TRBV28; D gene: .; clone size: .; CDR3 DNA: TGTGCCAGCAGGTCAAGACTGGTCCACAATGAGCAGTTCTTC; CDR3 protein: CASRSRLVHNEQFF
J gene: TRBJ1-2; V gene: TRBV5-6; D gene: .; clone size: .; CDR3 DNA: TGTGCCAGCAGCCTAGGACAGGGCTACACCTTC; CDR3 protein: CASSLGQGYTF
J gene: TRBJ2-1; V gene: TRBV5-1; D gene: .; clone size: .; CDR3 DNA: TGCGCCAGCAGCCCAGAACCGGGACTCACCTACAATGAGCAGTTCTTC; CDR3 protein: CASSPEPGLTYNEQFF
J gene: TRBJ1-4; V gene: TRBV5-8; D gene: TRBD1; clone size: .; CDR3 DNA: TGTGCCAGCAGCTTGGGGGACAGGGGTTATGAAAAACTGTTTTTT; CDR3 protein: CASSLGDRGYEKLFF
J gene: TRBJ2-3; V gene: TRBV5-4; D gene: .; clone size: .; CDR3 DNA: TGTGCCAGCAGCTTGGGCGTTAGTACAGATACGCAGTATTTT; CDR3 protein: CASSLGVSTDTQYF
J gene: TRBJ2-7; V gene: TRBV19; D gene: .; clone size: .; CDR3 DNA: TGTGCCAGTAGTATAGACAGGGGATCCTACGAGCAGTACTTC; CDR3 protein: CASSIDRGSYEQYF
J gene: TRBJ2-7; V gene: TRBV3-1/TRBV3-2; D gene: TRBD2; clone size: .; CDR3 DNA: TGTGCCAGCAGCCAAGATCCGCGGCTAGCGGGGGGGCGGGAGCAGTACTTC; CDR3 protein: CASSQDPRLAGGREQYF
J gene: TRBJ2-6; V gene: TRBV5-4; D gene: .; clone size: .; CDR3 DNA: TGTGCCAGTAGTGACAGGTACTCTGGGGCCAACGTCCTGACTTTC; CDR3 protein: CASSDRYSGANVLTF
J gene: TRBJ2-3; V gene: TRBV27; D gene: TRBD2; clone size: .; CDR3 DNA: TGTGCCAGCAGTTTGATCCTAGCGGGAACCACAGATACGCAGTATTTT; CDR3 protein: CASSLILAGTTDTQYF
J gene: TRBJ2-7; V gene: TRBV5-1; D gene: TRBD1; clone size: .; CDR3 DNA: TGCGCCAGCAGCCCCATGGGGGACAGGGGCTCGTACGAGCAGTACTTC; CDR3 protein: CASSPMGDRGSYEQYF
J gene: TRBJ1-5; V gene: TRBV10-3; D gene: .; clone size: .; CDR3 DNA: TGTGCCATCAGTGAGGGGCCAGGGTACGACAATCAGCCCCAGCATTTT; CDR3 protein: CAISEGPGYDNQPQHF
J gene: TRBJ1-3; V gene: TRBV5-6; D gene: .; clone size: .; CDR3 DNA: TGTGCCAGCAGCTACGGTACTGGAAACACCATATATTTT; CDR3 protein: CASSYGTGNTIYF
J gene: TRBJ1-6; V gene: TRBV6-4; D gene: TRBD1; clone size: .; CDR3 DNA: TGTGCCAGCAGTGGGGGGACAGTTAATTCACCCCTCCACTTT; CDR3 protein: CASSGGTVNSPLHF
J gene: TRBJ1-6; V gene: TRBV6-1; D gene: .; clone size: .; CDR3 DNA: TGTGCCAGCAGTGAAGCTTACCCGGGTAATTCACCCCTCCACTTT; CDR3 protein: CASSEAYPGNSPLHF